The 3 T cell receptor beta chains below were found in one sample sequenced in a study of blood T cell repertoires in COVID-19. Sequencing was performed with immunoSEQ multiplex PCR; in TCRdb, only in-frame clones are kept and a portion is missing. The sample has about 180,000 clones; 83% are singletons. The sequenced material came from peripheral blood. These TCRs come from a human donor in a cohort sampled during active COVID-19.

The chain uses TRBV3-1 (or the pseudogene TRBV3-2) and TRBJ2-3; 7 bases are shared with TRBD1. The CDR3 has 22 amino acids. Unmatched junction bases numbered 23, after V lost 1 base and J lost 1 base. Germline V gene lookup returns CDR1 LGHDT and CDR2 YNNKEL (reference sequence). The DNA for the CDR3 is TGTGCCAGCAGCCAAGTGAAAAAGATCGGACAGGTTCTGAAAAGGGGCACAGATACGCAGTATTTT. Translation: CASSQVKKIGQVLKRGTDTQYF.

J is TRBJ2-7 and V is TRBV10-1; 10 nucleotides line up with TRBD2. Germline V gene lookup returns CDR1 WNHNN and CDR2 SYGVQD (reference sequence). J lost 3 bases, V lost 4 bases, and 3 bases had no gene match. The CDR3 totals 14 residues. The CDR3 DNA is TGCGCCAGCAGTGCTGGACTAGCGGACTACGAGCAGTACTTC. Its protein product is CASSAGLADYEQYF.

The rearrangement uses TRBV7-9 and TRBJ2-5; no firm D call. This CDR3 spans 15 amino acids. The V end was cut by 5 bases, the J end by 2 bases, with 15 bases between. Germline loops: CDR1 SEHNR, CDR2 FQNEAQ (reference sequence). The CDR3 reads CASSRMVGLQETQYF. DNA for the CDR3: TGTGCCAGCAGCCGGATGGTGGGCTTACAAGAGACCCAGTACTTC.